This T cell receptor beta chain was obtained from a study of tumor-infiltrating lymphocytes in primary liver carcinoma. Study-level background: With diameters of roughly 4 to 11 cm, tumors were stage T1-T3 N0M0. About 3.5 to 8 million productive TCRbeta reads were obtained from the samples, with similar numbers across tissue types.

The authors took blood RNA from unsorted whole blood and also extracted germline DNA. Patients carried chronic HBV infection without prior treatment. Presurgery, 4 to 4.5 milliliters of peripheral blood were collected. A constant-region primer primed TCR beta cDNA synthesis from 450 to 550 ng of total RNA. Nested multiplex PCR, run for three rounds with slightly modified ARM-PCR, yielded TCR beta libraries. It was with TRBV1-TRBV30 forward primers and a C-beta reverse primer that the first two PCR rounds were run, at roughly 11 cycles each. MiXCR, applied by TCRdb to the multiplex PCR reads, yields one record per CDR3 protein. The data show 300,000 to 350,000 distinct CDR3 sequences, around 60% seen once. CDR3 length equals 15 residues. The germline gives CDR1 SEHNR, CDR2 FQNEAQ (reference sequence). With regard to this clonotype: At one end the junction does not follow the germline gene, possibly because of a read error.

The chain carries TRBV7-9 and TRBJ2-5; D uncertain. The sequenced sample was peripheral blood. This TCR was recovered from a man aged 40-55 years with primary liver carcinoma and hepatitis B virus infection. The CDR3 loop is CTSSLVHVSQETQYF. The CDR3 DNA reads as TGTACCAGCAGCTTAGTTCACGTTTCCCAAGAGACCCAATACTTC.